A single sample is the source of the 7 T cell receptor beta chains below, sequenced in a study of siplizumab effects on memory and regulatory T cells. Here immunoSEQ multiplex PCR was the method, and the copy in TCRdb shows in-frame clones only, minus some. The table lists over 35,000 clones, roughly 90% of them singletons, with roughly 0.25% in the top ten. The sequenced sample consisted of naive CD4+ T cells sorted from blood. The receptors were gathered from a human donor in good health.

The genes are TRBV10-1 and TRBJ2-4, with D maybe TRBD2 (5 bases). V lost 0 bases, J lost 2 bases, and 5 bases lay in between. The CDR3 spans 14 residues. CDR1 WNHNN and CDR2 SYGVQD come from the germline V gene (reference sequence). The CDR3 region has the DNA TGCGCCAGCAGTGAGTCCGGGACCAAAAACATTCAGTACTTC. Amino acid sequence: CASSESGTKNIQYF.

This chain joins TRBV27 and TRBJ2-5; 8 bases are a match to TRBD2. V was pared by 10 bases and J by 5 bases, with 21 bases of the junction left unmatched. Germline CDR1 reads MNHEY; CDR2 reads SMNVEV (reference sequence). The CDR3 is 17 amino acids. CDR3 nucleotides: TGTGCCACCGCACCCGAGGTGGATAGCGGGGCCCCGGAGACCCAGTACTTC. Translation: CATAPEVDSGAPETQYF.

The CDR3 nucleotides read TGTGCCAGCAGTCGGACAAACACTGAAGCTTTCTTT. Amino acids: CASSRTNTEAFF. The V and J genes are TRBV6-5 and TRBJ1-1; TRBD1 is a possible D gene (5 bases). V shed 5 bases and J shed 2 bases, with 6 bases lying between them. The CDR3 consists of 12 residues. Germline V CDR1 and CDR2: MNHEY, SVGAGI.

The chain uses TRBV4-1 and TRBJ1-2; D is uncertain. The germline gives CDR1 MGHRA, CDR2 YSYEKL. The V end was cut by 1 base, the J end by 4 bases, with 10 bases between. The CDR3 sequence is 14 residues long. The CDR3 DNA reads as TGCGCCAGCAGCCAAGGGGCCCACACCTATGGCTACACCTTC. Translated: CASSQGAHTYGYTF.

The CDR3 DNA sequence: TGTGCCAGCAGCCTCAGGGGGCCTAGTCAGCCCCAGCATTTT. Translating it yields CASSLRGPSQPQHF. The chain has TRBV2 and TRBJ1-5, with 8 bases matching TRBD1. From germline, CDR1 is SNHLY and CDR2 FYNNEI. The CDR3 has 14 residues. V lost 6 bases to trimming and J lost 6 bases; unmatched junction nucleotides: 7.

This clone was counted once. As DNA, the CDR3 is TGCGCCAGCAGTGATTATGTAGCGGGAGGGGCCCCAGATACGCAGTATTTT. Translated, it gives CASSDYVAGGAPDTQYF. The chain combines TRBV10-1 with TRBJ2-3, with 11 bases that match TRBD2. Germline V gene sequence: CDR1 WNHNN, CDR2 SYGVQD (reference sequence). CDR3 length: 17 residues. V lost 3 bases to trimming and J lost 4 bases; unmatched junction nucleotides: 9.

This sequence joins TRBV6-1 and TRBJ2-7, with TRBD1 matching 7 bases. CDR3 length equals 13 residues. Germline loops: CDR1 MNHNS, CDR2 SASEGT. The J segment lost 2 bases and the V segment lost 4 bases, leaving 2 bases of the junction unmatched. The CDR3 sequence: CASSAQGAYEQYF. DNA for the CDR3: TGTGCCAGCAGTGCCCAGGGGGCCTACGAGCAGTACTTC.